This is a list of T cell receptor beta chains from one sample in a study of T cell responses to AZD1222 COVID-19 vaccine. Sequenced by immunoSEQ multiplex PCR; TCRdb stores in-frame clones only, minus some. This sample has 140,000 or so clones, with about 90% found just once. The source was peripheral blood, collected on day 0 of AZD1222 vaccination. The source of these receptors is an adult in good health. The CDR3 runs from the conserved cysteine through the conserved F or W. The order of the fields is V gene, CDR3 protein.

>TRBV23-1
CASSQKTGPDTQYF
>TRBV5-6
CASSLGHIGTGEAFF
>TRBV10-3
CATSGGGSTDTQYF
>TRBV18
CASSAAQGGYYGYTF
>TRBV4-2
CASSPNRERGTQPQHF
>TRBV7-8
CASTVRGKQYF
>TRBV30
CAWSQGSSGNTIYF
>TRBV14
CASSQDSTFQPQHF
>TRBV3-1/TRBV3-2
CASSRDRVFNEQFF
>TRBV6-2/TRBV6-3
CASSYGSTGPQHF
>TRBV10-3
CAISESYNEQFF
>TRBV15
CATSIPGFTDTQYF
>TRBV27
CASKRGGVMETQYF
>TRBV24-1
CATSDLHGATNEKLFF
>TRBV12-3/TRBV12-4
CASSQRQNTEAFF
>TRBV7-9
CASSLVGLAIHEQYF
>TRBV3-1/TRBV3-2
CASSQVQGFRAFF
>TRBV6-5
CASSYGLAGNTGELFF
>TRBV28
CAACGGDYFSYEQYF
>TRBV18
CASSPARVDSPLHF
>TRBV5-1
CASSLGRDRPYEQYF
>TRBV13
CASSLRQGASNSPLHF
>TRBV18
CASSPDRANQPQHF
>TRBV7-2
CASSLRVMGNTIYF
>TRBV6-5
CASRPGMNTEAFF
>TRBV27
CASSFRGPKVGNEQFF
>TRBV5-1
CASASSSGAFIETQYF
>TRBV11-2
CASSLEAGAFEAFF
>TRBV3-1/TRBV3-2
CASSPAGLLATYEQYF
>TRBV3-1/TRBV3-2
CASSQGGVYEQYF
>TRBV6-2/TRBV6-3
CASSGLRQGTSYEQYF
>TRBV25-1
CASSDQGAGETQYF
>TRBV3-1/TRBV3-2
CASSSPGRALQETQYF
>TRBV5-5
CASSLEPRPSEKLFF
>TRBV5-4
CASSLEDRGQETQYF
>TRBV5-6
CASSLVTQPYYEQYF
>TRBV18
CASSPETGPGEQFF
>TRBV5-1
CASSPGNLVNYGYTF
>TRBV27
CASSPTRVTETQYF
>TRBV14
CASSQGMGEAFF
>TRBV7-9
CASSLADTQYF
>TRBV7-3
CASSLKGSGTDMNTEAFF
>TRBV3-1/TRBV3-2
CASSQDSLEGRYSPLHF
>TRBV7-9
CAGSSGASGEPYNEQFF
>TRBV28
CASHDQNYGYTF